Below, 8 T cell receptor beta chains from the same sample are listed, as sequenced in a study of OX40 agonist ivuxolimab in advanced cancers. Sequencing used immunoSEQ multiplex PCR; TCRdb keeps in-frame clones, though not all of them. The top ten hold around 1.6% of the sample, which has over 85,000 clones, less than 95% seen once. This material consisted of CD4+ or CD8+ T cells sorted from blood, taken in a trial of the OX40 agonist ivuxolimab. These receptors were taken from an adult with an advanced solid tumor such as melanoma, head and neck, liver or kidney cancer.

This chain links TRBV11-2 with TRBJ2-1; 10 positions agree with TRBD1. Per the germline V gene, CDR1 is SGHAT and CDR2 is FQNNGV. The CDR3 has 16 residues. Trimming at V came to 5 bases and at J to 0 bases, leaving 4 bases not matched to a gene. This chain's CDR3 is CASSPRTGGSYNEQFF. CDR3 in DNA: TGTGCCAGCAGCCCACGGACAGGGGGCTCCTACAATGAGCAGTTCTTC. Based on the CDR3 plus reference TRBV11-2 and TRBJ2-1, the full variable domain is EAGVAQSPRYKIIEKRQSVAFWCNPISGHATLYWYQQILGQGPKLLIQFQNNGVVDDSQLPKDRFSAERLKGVDSTLKIQPAKLEDSAVYLCASSPRTGGSYNEQFFGPGTRLTVL.

The chain recombines TRBV4-1 with TRBJ2-1, with D uncertain. The length of the CDR3 is 13 residues. The germline V and J ends were trimmed by 2 bases and 10 bases, with 12 bases remaining between them. CDR1 and CDR2 (germline): MGHRA, YSYEKL. The DNA for the CDR3 is TGCGCCAGCAGCCAATATGGCCTCGCGGAGCAGTTCTTC. It specifies CASSQYGLAEQFF.

This chain's CDR3 is CASTKASGRDTDTQYF. CDR3 nucleotide sequence: TGTGCCAGCACCAAAGCGTCGGGTAGGGACACAGATACGCAGTATTTT. The rearrangement uses TRBV7-2 and TRBJ2-3; D remains unclear. The CDR3 covers 16 residues. Per the germline V gene, CDR1 is SGHTA and CDR2 is FQGNSA. Between the trimmed V and J ends, which lost 7 bases and 2 bases, there was a span of 19 bases.

V and J are TRBV19 and TRBJ2-5; a possible D gene is TRBD1 (5 bases). Trimming removed 6 bases at V and 1 base at J, with 12 bases between. CDR1 and CDR2 (germline): LNHDA, SQIVND (reference sequence). The CDR3 length is 14 residues. The DNA for the CDR3 is TGTGCCAGTAGGGACCCGACAGTCCAAGAGACCCAGTACTTC. Its translation: CASRDPTVQETQYF.

The genes are TRBV5-4 and TRBJ2-5; TRBD1 matches 10 bases. Looked up from germline, CDR1 is SGHNT and CDR2 is YYREEE (reference sequence). J gave up 5 bases and V 3 bases, and 1 base lay outside the gene matches. This CDR3 contains 13 residues. Here the CDR3 DNA reads TGTGCCAGCAGCTGGACAGGGGGGGAGACCCAGTACTTC. Translation: CASSWTGGETQYF.

The V call is TRBV6-1, the J call TRBJ2-7; 10 bases align to TRBD2. Germline V gives CDR1 MNHNS, CDR2 SASEGT. The CDR3 contains 16 residues. The junction had 9 bases not matched to a gene; V was cut back by 2 bases and J by 5 bases. CDR3 in amino acids: CASSEMRLAGVDEQYF. CDR3 DNA: TGTGCCAGCAGTGAAATGCGTCTAGCGGGAGTAGACGAGCAGTACTTC.

The CDR3 region is CASSLTIGETQYF. CDR3 nucleotides: TGTGCCAGCAGCCTTACTATAGGAGAGACCCAGTACTTC. This chain joins TRBV7-8 and TRBJ2-5; no clear D gene. The CDR3 spans 13 residues. V lost 5 bases and J lost 4, with 11 bases in between. Germline V CDR1 and CDR2: SGHVS, FQNEAQ.

This chain connects TRBV7-6 to TRBJ1-2, with TRBD1 identical over 7 bases. V shed 4 bases, J shed 7 bases, and the junction held 12 bases outside the gene matches. Germline V gives CDR1 SGHVS, CDR2 FNYEAQ. CDR3 size: 15 residues. The CDR3 is CASSSPLRGDSGYTF. DNA of the CDR3: TGTGCCAGCAGCTCGCCCCTGCGGGGGGACAGTGGCTACACCTTC.